This TCR beta chain derives from a study of identical twins. This clonotype was counted a few times. Its antigen is undetermined. Whole-study results and caveats: Whereas memory repertoires showed no such difference, abundant cord blood beta clonotypes carried fewer insertions. Alpha sequences that were out-of-frame and twin-shared showed an excess of low generation probability.

In every case, the donor was a healthy Caucasian. TCRdb re-called the 5' RACE reads through MiXCR, storing one row per CDR3 protein. The repertoire has 450,000 or so distinct CDR3 sequences, around 18% of them found once; the top ten carry about 12%. V was clipped by 6 bases and J by 5 bases, with 13 bases between them. This CDR3 spans 12 amino acids. Germline values: CDR1 DFQATT, CDR2 SNEGSKA (reference sequence). The TCR originated in a man aged 45-65 years in good health. The sample taken for sequencing was naive T cells sorted from blood. The V and J genes are TRBV20-1 and TRBJ1-1; tentatively, D is TRBD1 (6 bases). CDR3 nucleotide sequence: TGCAGTGCGAGCAGGGGCCGAACTGAAGCTTTCTTT. This gives the protein CSASRGRTEAFF.